The rows below give T cell receptor beta chains drawn from one sample of a study of regulatory T cells in long-lasting Graves disease. In TCRdb, the multiplex PCR reads were re-called with MiXCR into one record per CDR3 protein. The data contain 300,000 to 500,000 distinct CDR3 sequences, less than 25% of them singletons. The sequenced sample was peripheral blood mononuclear cells (PBMCs), obtained when the disease was refractory, from a patient treated with antithyroid drugs. The receptors originated from a female donor with Graves disease. Each CDR3 is given with its conserved first and last residue. D genes are given only for firm matches. Clone size is given for some rows only: seen once, a few or many times, or a class if the clone is expanded.

>15|-|TRBD2|TRBJ2-5|TRBV27
TGTGCCAGCAGTCGGAACGGCGGGAGGGCCGAGACCCAGTACTTC
CASSRNGGRAETQYF
>15|-|-|TRBJ1-1|TRBV19
TGTGCCAGTAGTATAGATGGGGGGGCTAAGACTGAAGCTTTCTTT
CASSIDGGAKTEAFF
>14|-|-|TRBJ2-2|TRBV4-2
TGTGCCAGCAGCCAAGGCCAGGGGGGCGGGGAGCTGTTTTTT
CASSQGQGGGELFF
>14|many|-|TRBJ2-7|TRBV28
TGTGCCAGCAGTCCCTTACAGGGATCCTACGAGCAGTACTTC
CASSPLQGSYEQYF
>15|many|-|TRBJ2-5|TRBV12-3/TRBV12-4
TGTGCCAGCAGTCAGAGGGACCCAGCGCAAGAGACCCAGTACTTC
CASSQRDPAQETQYF
>10|many|-|TRBJ1-1|TRBV28
TGTGCCAGCCAGGGGTTTGAAGCTTTCTTT
CASQGFEAFF
>12|few|-|TRBJ1-3|TRBV7-9
TGTGCCAGCAGTCGAAATGGAAACACCATATATTTT
CASSRNGNTIYF
>15|-|-|TRBJ2-7|TRBV20-1
TGCAGTGCCACTTCCGGGACAAGAAATTCCTACGAGCAGTACTTC
CSATSGTRNSYEQYF
>16|-|-|TRBJ1-1|TRBV9
TGTGCCAGCAGCGTACAACCCTCTATAAACACTGAGGGAGCTTTCTTT
CASSVQPSINTEGAFF
>15|many|TRBD2|TRBJ2-2|TRBV19
TGTGCCAGTAGTGGAGGACTAGTTCGCTCCGGGGAGCTGTTTTTT
CASSGGLVRSGELFF
>16|many|-|TRBJ1-4|TRBV10-3
TGTGCCACGAGGGACACCTCAACTTCAACTAATGAAAAACTGTTTTTT
CATRDTSTSTNEKLFF
>16|-|-|TRBJ1-1|TRBV6-2/TRBV6-3
TGTGCCAGCAGTTACCGCACGGGGGGGGGGAACACTGAAGCTTTCTTT
CASSYRTGGGNTEAFF
>16|many|TRBD1|TRBJ1-6|TRBV6-1
TGTGCCAGCAGTCGGGACAGGGAGGCCTATAATTCACCCCTCCACTTT
CASSRDREAYNSPLHF
>15|-|-|TRBJ1-5|TRBV20-1
TGCAGTGCTTCACCTGGCGCCCCGGGCCCTCAGCCCCAGCATTTT
CSASPGAPGPQPQHF
>14|many|-|TRBJ1-5|TRBV12-3/TRBV12-4
TGTGCCAGCAGTCCCCTGGACAGCAATCAGCCCCAGCATTTT
CASSPLDSNQPQHF
>14|few|-|TRBJ2-7|TRBV20-1
TGCAGTGCTACCCCGGGGACCCTTGCCTACGAGCAGTACTTC
CSATPGTLAYEQYF
>15|-|TRBD1|TRBJ1-1|TRBV29-1
TGCAGCGTTGAAGATCAGGGACAGACTAACACTGAAGCTTTCTTT
CSVEDQGQTNTEAFF
>12|-|-|TRBJ2-7|TRBV29-1
TGCAGCGTTGGTTCTACCACCTACGAGCAGTACTTC
CSVGSTTYEQYF
>13|many|-|TRBJ2-6|TRBV6-1
TGTGCCAGCAGAAGGGATGGGGCCAACGTCCTGACTTTC
CASRRDGANVLTF
>11|many|-|TRBJ1-2|TRBV24-1
TGTGCCACCGCAAGTAACTATGGCTACACCTTC
CATASNYGYTF
>12|-|-|TRBJ2-7|TRBV20-1
TGCAGTGCTACCGACAGAACCTACGAGCAGTACTTC
CSATDRTYEQYF
>13|few|-|TRBJ2-3|TRBV6-5
TGTGCCAGCAGTTACTCAAGAGCAGATACGCAGTATTTT
CASSYSRADTQYF
>11|-|-|TRBJ2-2|TRBV10-3
TGTGCCATCAGTGATGGCGGGGAGCTGTTTTTT
CAISDGGELFF
>12|many|-|TRBJ2-7|TRBV28
TGTGCCAGCAGCTTGATTGCGGACGAGCAGTACTTC
CASSLIADEQYF
>15|few|-|TRBJ2-5|TRBV19
TGTGCCAGTAGTATGGTCGACAGGCCGGGGGAGACCCAGTACTTC
CASSMVDRPGETQYF
>16|once|-|TRBJ2-1|TRBV20-1
TGCGGTGCCCAGCCCCCTCTAGCTAGCTCCTACAATGAGCAGTTCTTC
CGAQPPLASSYNEQFF
>15|few|-|TRBJ2-4|TRBV15
TGTGCCACCAGCAGAGATGCCAGGGGAGAAAACATTCAGTACTTC
CATSRDARGENIQYF
>14|few|TRBD2|TRBJ2-2|TRBV10-1
TGCGCCATGCCGACTAGCGGGAACACCGGGGAGCTGTTTTTT
CAMPTSGNTGELFF
>15|many|TRBD2|TRBJ2-5|TRBV5-8
TGTGCCAGCAGCTTGCGCGGGACGGGGGGAGAGACCCAGTACTTC
CASSLRGTGGETQYF
>17|-|TRBD2|TRBJ2-5|TRBV6-5
TGTGCCAGCAGTTACACCCCCGGGACTAGCGGGAAAGAGACCCAGTACTTC
CASSYTPGTSGKETQYF
>15|many|TRBD1|TRBJ2-7|TRBV2
TGTGCCAGCAGTGGGACACAGGGGTTAGCCTACGAGCAGTACTTC
CASSGTQGLAYEQYF
>17|few|TRBD2|TRBJ2-1|TRBV5-5
TGTGCCAGCAGCCCCGGACTAGCGGGAGTTGCGGGCAATGAGCAGTTCTTC
CASSPGLAGVAGNEQFF
>16|many|-|TRBJ1-1|TRBV6-1
TGTGCCAGCAGTACTCAGACGGGGAGAGCGAACACTGAAGCTTTCTTT
CASSTQTGRANTEAFF
>13|-|TRBD1|TRBJ2-4|TRBV20-1
TGCAGTGCTAGTGTAACAGGGGAAAACATTCAGTACTTC
CSASVTGENIQYF
>14|-|-|TRBJ2-7|TRBV7-9
TGTGCCAGCAGCTTCGTACTCGAGGGGGTAGAGCAGTACTTC
CASSFVLEGVEQYF
>17|many|-|TRBJ2-2|TRBV7-2
TGTGCCAGCAGCTTAGCGCGGCTAGCCGGGAACACCGGGGAGCTGTTTTTT
CASSLARLAGNTGELFF
>14|many|TRBD2|TRBJ2-7|TRBV12-3/TRBV12-4
TGTGCCAGCAGTTTTACCCTGCGGGGGTACGAGCAGTACTTC
CASSFTLRGYEQYF
>16|-|-|TRBJ1-5|TRBV6-2/TRBV6-3
TGTGCCAGCAGTTCGCAGGGTCCCGGCGCTAATCAGCCCCAGCATTTT
CASSSQGPGANQPQHF
>15|many|-|TRBJ1-2|TRBV27
TGTGCCAGCAGTTCAATCTTCGCAGCCAACTATGGCTACACCTTC
CASSSIFAANYGYTF
>16|-|-|TRBJ2-6|TRBV6-5
TGTGCCAGCAGTTACGGACAGTCCTCTGGGGCCAACGTCCTGACTTTC
CASSYGQSSGANVLTF
>13|many|-|TRBJ1-6|TRBV28
TGTGCCAGCAGTCCGGGGGGGGATTCACCCCTCCACTTT
CASSPGGDSPLHF
>11|-|-|TRBJ1-1|TRBV30
TGTGCCTGGAGCTCTGGGGGGGTAGCTTTCTTT
CAWSSGGVAFF
>17|-|-|TRBJ2-2|TRBV6-5
TGTGCCAGCAGTTACCCCGGGGCAGGGGCAAACACCGGGGAGCTGTTTTTT
CASSYPGAGANTGELFF
>14|-|-|TRBJ1-1|TRBV4-1
TGCGCCAGCAGCAACCCCGGGGGGACGGTTGAAGCTTTCTTT
CASSNPGGTVEAFF
>13|few|TRBD1|TRBJ1-2|TRBV10-3
TGTGCCATCAGCCCACAGGGGGACTATGGCTACACCTTC
CAISPQGDYGYTF
>14|-|-|TRBJ1-2|TRBV10-3
TGTGCCATCAGGGGTGCCGGGATGGACTATGGCTACACCTTC
CAIRGAGMDYGYTF
>15|-|-|TRBJ2-7|TRBV3-1
TGTGCCAGCAGCCAAGAAGTGCAGCCCTACGATGTGCAGTACTTC
CASSQEVQPYDVQYF